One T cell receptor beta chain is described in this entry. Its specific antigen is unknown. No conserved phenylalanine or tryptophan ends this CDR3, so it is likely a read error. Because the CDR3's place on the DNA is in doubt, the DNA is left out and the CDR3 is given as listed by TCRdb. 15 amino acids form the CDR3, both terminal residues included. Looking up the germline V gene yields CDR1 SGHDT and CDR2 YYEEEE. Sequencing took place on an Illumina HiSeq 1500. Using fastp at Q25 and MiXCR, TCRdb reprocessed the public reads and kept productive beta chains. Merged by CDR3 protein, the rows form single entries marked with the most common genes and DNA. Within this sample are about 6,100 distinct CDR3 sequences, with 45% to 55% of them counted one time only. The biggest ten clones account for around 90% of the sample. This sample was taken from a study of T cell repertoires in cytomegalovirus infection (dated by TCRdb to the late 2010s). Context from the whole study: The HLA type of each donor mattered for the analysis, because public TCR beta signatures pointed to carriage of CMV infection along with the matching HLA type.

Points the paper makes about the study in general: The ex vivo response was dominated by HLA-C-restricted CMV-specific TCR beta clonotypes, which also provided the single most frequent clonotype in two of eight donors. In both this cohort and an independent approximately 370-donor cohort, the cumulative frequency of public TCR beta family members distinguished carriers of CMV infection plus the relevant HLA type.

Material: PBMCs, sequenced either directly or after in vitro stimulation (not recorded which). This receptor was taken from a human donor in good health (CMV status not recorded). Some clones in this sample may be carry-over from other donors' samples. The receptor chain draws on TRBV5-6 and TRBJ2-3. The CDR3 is CASRYRLTSTDPQSC.